Each of the 22 T cell receptor beta chains below was sequenced from the same sample in a study of blood T cell repertoires in COVID-19. Profiling relied on immunoSEQ multiplex PCR, and the TCRdb table lists in-frame clones only, not all of them. The data show approximately 210,000 clones, approximately 90% seen once. Sequencing used peripheral blood. The receptors derive from a man aged 25 to 40 with acute or convalescent COVID-19.

This chain connects TRBV18 to TRBJ1-3, with 10 bases matching TRBD1. The junction had 6 bases not matched to a gene; V was cut back by 1 base and J by 3 bases. The V gene's germline CDR1 is KGHSH and CDR2 LQKENI. The CDR3 has 17 amino acids. In DNA form, the CDR3 reads TGTGCCAGCTCACCACAGAGACAGGGGGCTATTGGAAACACCATATATTTT. It translates to CASSPQRQGAIGNTIYF.

V gene TRBV30 combines with J gene TRBJ2-7; 8 bases agree with TRBD1. The trim removed 2 bases at V and 4 bases at J, leaving 7 bases unmatched. The CDR3 totals 14 residues. Germline CDR1 GTSNPN, CDR2 SVGIG (reference sequence). The CDR3 nucleotides read TGTGCCTGGAGTCCCCGGGACAGGAAATACGAGCAGTACTTC. Its translation: CAWSPRDRKYEQYF.

The chain links TRBV2 to TRBJ2-2; 9 nucleotides agree with TRBD2. Germline assignment: CDR1 SNHLY and CDR2 FYNNEI. The length of the CDR3 is 14 residues. V lost 4 bases and J lost 4; bases outside the gene matches: 1. The CDR3: CASSVLAGTGELFF. The CDR3 DNA is TGTGCCAGCAGTGTACTAGCGGGCACCGGGGAGCTGTTTTTT.

The rearrangement links TRBV2 to TRBJ2-3, with 13 bases that match TRBD2. This CDR3 is 16 amino acids long. V lost 5 bases and J lost 6; bases outside the gene matches: 8. Germline CDR1 reads SNHLY; CDR2 reads FYNNEI. CDR3 amino acids: CASSLKLAGGPDTQYF. DNA for the CDR3: TGTGCCAGCAGTCTTAAACTAGCGGGGGGGCCCGATACGCAGTATTTT.

The genes are TRBV28 and TRBJ2-3; D is perhaps TRBD2 (5 bases). From germline, CDR1 is MDHEN and CDR2 SYDVKM. V dropped 5 bases and J dropped 5 bases, with 20 bases sitting between them. The CDR3 totals 16 residues. The CDR3 protein is CASSPASLLGRDTQYF. DNA for the CDR3: TGTGCCAGCAGTCCCGCTAGCCTCCTAGGGAGAGATACGCAGTATTTT.

V and J are TRBV5-1 and TRBJ2-5; a possible D gene is TRBD2 (5 bases). Trimming took 2 bases from V and 3 from J, leaving 17 bases between them. The germline gives CDR1 SGHRS, CDR2 YFSETQ. This CDR3 is 16 amino acids long. The CDR3 protein is CASSFGGAPGEETQYF. The CDR3 region has the DNA TGCGCCAGCAGCTTCGGTGGAGCGCCCGGGGAAGAGACCCAGTACTTC.

The chain carries TRBV11-3 and TRBJ1-5; possibly TRBD1 for D (6 bases). Trimming took 3 bases from V and 6 from J, leaving 12 bases between them. The V gene's germline CDR1 is SGHNT and CDR2 YENEEA. This CDR3 spans 14 amino acids. This CDR3 is CASSLRGSPQPQHF. The CDR3 region has the DNA TGTGCCAGCAGCTTGAGGGGGAGTCCTCAGCCCCAGCATTTT.

This clone showed up just once. This rearrangement joins TRBV6-5 to TRBJ1-1; no definite D call. The V gene's germline CDR1 is MNHEY and CDR2 SVGAGI. The CDR3 is 11 residues long. Trimming took off 7 bases at V and 3 bases at J, with 6 bases between the two ends. The CDR3 loop reads CASTLDTEAFF. The CDR3 bases are TGTGCCAGCACTCTAGACACTGAAGCTTTCTTT.

This chain joins TRBV9 and TRBJ2-7, with D perhaps TRBD2 (7 bases). CDR1 is SGDLS, CDR2 YYNGEE, per germline. The V and J ends lost 0 bases and 6 bases respectively, with 19 bases between them. The CDR3 sequence is 16 residues long. Written as DNA, the CDR3 is TGTGCCAGCAGCGTAGAGCCGCGGGGGCATAGGAGCGAGCAGTACTTC. As protein: CASSVEPRGHRSEQYF.

J is TRBJ1-1 and V is TRBV20-1; weak D call: TRBD1 (5 bases). The ends were cut back, 7 bases at V and 3 bases at J, with 9 bases in the middle. The CDR3 contains 11 residues. CDR1 DFQATT and CDR2 SNEGSKA come from the germline V gene (reference sequence). As DNA, the CDR3 is TGCAGTGTTTCAGGGTACACTGAAGCTTTCTTT. As protein: CSVSGYTEAFF.

The V and J genes are TRBV29-1 and TRBJ2-3, with D maybe TRBD1 (5 bases). The CDR3 spans 15 residues. CDR1 is SQVTM, CDR2 ANQGSEA, per germline. V lost 0 bases and J 1 base, leaving 11 bases between the germline ends. CDR3 nucleotides: TGCAGCGTTGAAGACTGGACAAAAGGCACAGATACGCAGTATTTT. Its protein product is CSVEDWTKGTDTQYF.

This chain links TRBV6-5 with TRBJ1-6; D gene ambiguous. The CDR3 extends over 14 amino acids. Germline lookup yields CDR1 MNHEY and CDR2 SVGAGI. Between the trimmed V and J ends, which lost 9 bases and 0 bases, there was a span of 9 bases. CDR3 bases: TGTGCCAGTTCTCCCCTCTCCTATAATTCACCCCTCCACTTT. Translating gives CASSPLSYNSPLHF.

This clone was seen a single time. The genes are TRBV6-6 and TRBJ1-4, with 10 positions matching TRBD1. V lost 6 bases and J lost 2; bases outside the gene matches: 3. CDR1 MNHNY and CDR2 SVGAGI come from the germline V gene (reference sequence). CDR3 size: 15 residues. The CDR3 sequence: CASRDRGGTNEKLFF. CDR3 nucleotide sequence: TGTGCCAGCAGGGACAGGGGGGGGACTAATGAAAAACTGTTTTTT.

V gene TRBV29-1 combines with J gene TRBJ2-1; D is perhaps TRBD1 (6 bases). V dropped 7 bases and J dropped 7 bases, with 20 bases sitting between them. CDR3 size: 14 residues. From germline, CDR1 is SQVTM and CDR2 ANQGSEA. CDR3 nucleotides: TGCAGCGGCTTAGGACAGTCCTCTTGGAATGAGCAGTTCTTC. As protein: CSGLGQSSWNEQFF.

This sequence joins TRBV11-2 and TRBJ1-1; no clear D. V was shortened by 4 bases and J by 4 bases, with 7 bases between the two germline ends. Germline V gene sequence: CDR1 SGHAT, CDR2 FQNNGV. The CDR3 sequence is 12 residues long. CDR3 region: CASSSAGTEAFF. The CDR3 DNA sequence: TGTGCCAGCAGCTCTGCGGGCACTGAAGCTTTCTTT. The full variable domain, completed using reference TRBV11-2 and TRBJ1-1, is EAGVAQSPRYKIIEKRQSVAFWCNPISGHATLYWYQQILGQGPKLLIQFQNNGVVDDSQLPKDRFSAERLKGVDSTLKIQPAKLEDSAVYLCASSSAGTEAFFGQGTRLTVV.

This chain links TRBV7-2 with TRBJ2-7, with 8 nucleotides matching TRBD1. CDR1 SGHTA and CDR2 FQGNSA come from the germline V gene. The CDR3 spans 14 residues. V was clipped by 6 bases and J by 7 bases; unmatched bases: 11. The CDR3 loop reads CASRRQGPLGEQYF. DNA for the CDR3: TGTGCCAGCAGACGACAGGGGCCCCTCGGTGAGCAGTACTTC. Together with reference TRBV7-2 and TRBJ2-7, the CDR3 gives the full variable domain: GAGVSQSPSNKVTEKGKDVELRCDPISGHTALYWYRQSLGQGLEFLIYFQGNSAPDKSGLPSDRFSAERTGGSVSTLTIQRTQQEDSAVYLCASRRQGPLGEQYFGPGTRLTVT.

In this sample, this clone turned up once. At one end, the junction sequence differs from germline, possibly due to a read error. The rearrangement joins TRBV5-1 to TRBJ2-5, with TRBD1 matching 9 bases. The CDR3 length is 15 residues. CDR1 and CDR2 (germline): SGHRS, YFSETQ. CDR3 sequence reads: CVSSIGTGNMETQYF. For the CDR3, the DNA is TGCGTCAGCAGCATAGGGACAGGGAATATGGAGACCCAGTACTTC. Full variable domain (remainder filled in from reference TRBV5-1 and TRBJ2-5): KAGVTQTPRYLIKTRGQQVTLSCSPISGHRSVSWYQQTPGQGLQFLFEYFSETQRNKGNFPGRFSGRQFSNSRSEMNVSTLELGDSALYLCVSSIGTGNMETQYFGPGTRLLVL.

The rearrangement links TRBV9 to TRBJ2-7; D is ambiguous. CDR3 length equals 15 residues. The germline CDR1 and CDR2 sequences are SGDLS and YYNGEE. With 3 bases removed from V and 2 bases from J, the gap between germline ends came to 15 bases. CDR3 DNA sequence: TGTGCCAGCAGCGCAACCGGGTCTAGAACCTACGAGCAGTACTTC. Translated: CASSATGSRTYEQYF.

The rearrangement uses TRBV5-1 and TRBJ2-1, with 9 bases that match TRBD1. The CDR3 extends over 14 amino acids. Germline-derived CDR1 and CDR2 are SGHRS and YFSETQ. The ends lost 5 bases at V and 7 bases at J; junction bases unmatched: 7. CDR3 nucleotide sequence: TGCGCCAGCAGGCGGGACAGGGTCCTAAATGAGCAGTTCTTC. Its translation: CASRRDRVLNEQFF.

The rearrangement joins TRBV6-5 to TRBJ2-2, with a tentative D call TRBD1 (6 bases). Germline CDR1 MNHEY, CDR2 SVGAGI. This CDR3 region has 14 residues. V lost 10 bases to trimming and J lost 6 bases, with 18 bases between them. The CDR3 coding sequence is TGTGCCACCTTAGATCAGGGGAAGGCCGGGGAGCTGTTTTTT. Translation gives CATLDQGKAGELFF.

V is TRBV13 and J is TRBJ2-1; 8 bases fit TRBD1. The V and J ends lost 4 bases and 9 bases, in that order; junction bases with no gene match: 11. The CDR3 is 15 residues long. CDR1 and CDR2 (germline): PRHDT, FYEKMQ (reference sequence). CDR3 sequence reads: CASSSGQGPAGEQFF. CDR3 coding DNA: TGTGCCAGCAGCTCCGGACAGGGCCCAGCTGGTGAGCAGTTCTTC. Complete variable domain (other parts from reference TRBV13 and TRBJ2-1): AAGVIQSPRHLIKEKRETATLKCYPIPRHDTVYWYQQGPGQDPQFLISFYEKMQSDKGSIPDRFSAQQFSDYHSELNMSSLELGDSALYFCASSSGQGPAGEQFFGPGTRLTVL.

CDR3 DNA sequence: TGTGCCAGCGGCCCGGGGGGGGCGGTGAACATTCAGTACTTC. Translated, it gives CASGPGGAVNIQYF. The rearrangement uses TRBV7-2 and TRBJ2-4; 8 nucleotides line up with TRBD2. CDR1 and CDR2 (germline): SGHTA, FQGNSA. This CDR3 contains 14 residues. Losses at the gene ends were 8 bases for V and 7 bases for J; bases not matched to a gene: 10.